This paragraph reports one T cell receptor (beta chain). This specimen belongs to a study of blood T cell repertoires in COVID-19. Study-wide context: Specimens from acute and convalescent COVID-19 originated in the United States, Italy and Spain. PBMCs, B-cell-depleted T cells, or T cells provided the cDNA or gDNA that made up the material.

CDR1 is MGHRA, CDR2 YSYEKL, per germline. This CDR3 comprises 15 residues. Trimming cost V 1 base and J 4 bases; bases outside gene matches: 6. In the authors' methods: Amplification of reference gene primers provided the estimated nucleated cell counts. Assay used: immunoSEQ multiplex PCR; TCRdb lists only in-frame clones, some missing. V and J calls and clone size are given by that table; D and trimming were obtained from the DNA. The sample yields 130,000 to 150,000 clones, around 87% seen once. The chain carries TRBV4-1 and TRBJ2-5; 7 bases align to TRBD2. This clonotype was obtained from a man over 45 who had recovered from COVID-19. The specimen sequenced was peripheral blood. For the CDR3, the DNA is TGCGCCAGCAGCCAAGTAGGACTAGTTCGAGAGACCCAGTACTTC. This gives the protein CASSQVGLVRETQYF.